Sequencing of this T cell receptor (beta chain) was carried out in a study of T-cell reconstitution after alpha-beta-depleted transplantation in children. As regards this clonotype: Its cognate antigen is unknown.

The TCRbeta library incorporated unique molecular identifiers. TCRdb used MiXCR to reprocess the PCR reads, holding one entry per CDR3 protein. The sample has a few hundred thousand distinct CDR3 sequences, 10% to 15% seen once; the top ten hold around 2.2%. Study results and limitations: Once a year had passed after transplant, T-cell counts and diversity came mostly from newly produced T cells. Roughly two months post-transplant, alpha-beta T cells reportedly originated from several hundred graft clones that had expanded.

The CDR3 length is 14 residues. Germline loops: CDR1 SQVTM, CDR2 ANQGSEA. J gave up 4 bases and V 6 bases, and 6 bases lay outside the gene matches. The chain has TRBV29-1 and TRBJ2-5, with TRBD2 matching 12 bases. The source material was PBMCs, mostly from graft donor cells, sampled 360 days after TCRalphabeta/CD19-depleted stem cell transplant. The source of this sequence is a male patient aged 10 to 17 who had a stem cell transplant for acute myeloid leukemia, so the T cells may come from the graft donor. As DNA, the CDR3 is TGCAGCGTACCGACTAGCGGGAGCCCAGAGACCCAGTACTTC. It encodes CSVPTSGSPETQYF. The full variable domain, its missing parts supplied by reference TRBV29-1 and TRBJ2-5, is SAVISQKPSRDICQRGTSLTIQCQVDSQVTMMFWYRQQPGQSLTLIATANQGSEATYESGFVIDKFPISRPNLTFSTLTVSNMSPEDSSIYLCSVPTSGSPETQYFGPGTRLLVL.